These T cell receptor beta chains were read from a single sample in a study of cytomegalovirus exposure and HLA in healthy donors. Repertoires were generated with immunoSEQ multiplex PCR, while TCRdb's copy carries only in-frame clones and drops some. The profile shows about 160,000 clones, more than 75% of them singletons. Input material: PBMCs. These TCRs come from a man between 18 and 29 years old in good health and CMV-seropositive. The conserved cysteine and the conserved F or W are not part of the CDR3 here. Fields, in order: J gene, D gene, clone size, V gene, CDR3 protein. The D gene is left open where the match is weak. Clone size is not always given. Where it is, it says once, few, many or a class for expanded clones.

>TRBJ2-7|TRBD2|-|TRBV5-8
ASRLQRGTYEQY
>TRBJ2-7|-|-|TRBV9
ASSPILGSSEQY
>TRBJ1-1|TRBD1|-|TRBV14
ASSLGTGETEAF
>TRBJ2-3|TRBD2|-|TRBV5-1
ASSLAGGGHTDTQY
>TRBJ1-5|-|-|TRBV7-6
ASSFPGWRQPQH
>TRBJ1-5|-|few|TRBV27
ASSLGRVNQPQH
>TRBJ2-5|-|-|TRBV12-5
ASGLGSETQY
>TRBJ2-7|TRBD2|-|TRBV2
ASLGLAYEQY
>TRBJ2-1|TRBD2|-|TRBV7-2
ASSLVETSSEF
>TRBJ1-1|-|once|TRBV2
ASRFGNTEAF
>TRBJ1-1|TRBD1|-|TRBV10-3
AIRRDRVNTEAF
>TRBJ2-7|-|-|TRBV4-1
ASSQDHGSLYEQY
>TRBJ2-5|-|-|TRBV19
ASSPKWGAQY
>TRBJ2-7|-|-|TRBV19
ASSRNGDEQY
>TRBJ2-7|-|-|TRBV6-5
ASSWTRGLPGEQY
>TRBJ1-4|TRBD1|-|TRBV7-9
ASSSWTGGDEKLF
>TRBJ2-4|-|-|TRBV5-1
ASSLQAGQFDIQY
>TRBJ2-5|-|-|TRBV5-1
ASSLGGSGTMETQY
>TRBJ1-5|-|-|TRBV9
ASSADPQTGRNQPQH
>TRBJ2-1|TRBD2|-|TRBV9
ASSVTSGGHNEQF
>-|TRBD1|-|TRBV2
ASRGTGNEQY
>TRBJ2-2|-|-|TRBV19
ASSMDWGPSGELF
>TRBJ2-1|TRBD1|-|TRBV19
ASNDRGYYNEQF
>TRBJ2-1|TRBD2|-|TRBV13
ASNRREGYNEQF
>TRBJ2-1|TRBD2|-|TRBV10-1
ASSEVLAGGNPYNEQF
>TRBJ2-5|-|-|TRBV7-2
ASTSSGGLSETQY
>TRBJ2-1|-|once|TRBV30
AWSLQNEQF
>TRBJ2-5|-|-|TRBV30
ALGLGGTQY
>TRBJ1-1|TRBD1|-|TRBV19
ASSPGTGPSTEAF
>TRBJ1-4|-|-|TRBV20-1
SARPEEKLF
>TRBJ2-3|-|-|TRBV20-1
SATKGNTQY
>TRBJ1-2|TRBD1|-|TRBV13
ASSSETGLGPGEYGYT
>TRBJ2-7|TRBD2|-|TRBV27
ASRIAGGAYEQY
>TRBJ2-2|-|-|TRBV4-2
ASSRGSQEAGELF
>TRBJ1-1|TRBD1|-|TRBV19
ASSMDRGSTEAF
>TRBJ1-3|TRBD1|-|TRBV19
ASTRTRQGASGNTIY
>TRBJ2-7|TRBD1|-|TRBV4-1
ASSLGQGSYEQY
>TRBJ2-1|-|-|TRBV6-6
ASTPMAGSSYNEQF
>TRBJ2-7|TRBD1|-|TRBV27
ASSLGTGGGWEQY
>TRBJ1-2|-|few|TRBV5-8
ASSLSGNYGYT
>TRBJ2-5|TRBD2|few|TRBV10-3
ASGLELRETQY
>TRBJ1-1|TRBD1|once|TRBV7-9
ASSLTGRFSEAF
>TRBJ2-6|TRBD1|-|TRBV29-1
SVGDRAGANVLT
>TRBJ1-6|TRBD1|few|TRBV4-1
ASSQVQGPSPLH
>TRBJ2-7|-|-|TRBV6-5
ASSYVIGPSYEQY
>TRBJ1-3|TRBD1|-|TRBV4-2
ASSQVQGQGGNTIY
>TRBJ1-5|-|-|TRBV7-2
ASSLDGGAGQPQH
>TRBJ2-7|-|-|TRBV5-6
ASSSPWQGGQQY
>TRBJ2-5|-|-|TRBV29-1
SAAGTLINQETQY
>TRBJ1-2|TRBD1|-|TRBV4-3
ASSQDWTGVRGYT